This T cell receptor (beta chain) came from a study of blood T cell repertoires in COVID-19. The CDR3 is made up of 16 amino acids. V shed 5 bases, J shed 0 bases, and the junction held 5 bases outside the gene matches. Germline CDR1 and CDR2: LNHDA and SQIVND (reference sequence). Only in-frame clones appear in the TCRdb table, and some are missing; sequencing was by immunoSEQ multiplex PCR. The sample lists about 110,000 clones, under 90% occurring once. The clonotype comes from a woman aged 55-70 years with acute or convalescent COVID-19. The J gene is TRBJ2-5, the V gene TRBV19; TRBD2 matches at 11 bases. The sequenced sample was peripheral blood. For the CDR3, the DNA is TGTGCCAGTAGTTGGCTAGCGGGGGGCCACCAAGAGACCCAGTACTTC. This sequence encodes CASSWLAGGHQETQYF. The full variable domain, rest sourced from reference TRBV19 and TRBJ2-5, is DGGITQSPKYLFRKEGQNVTLSCEQNLNHDAMYWYRQDPGQGLRLIYYSQIVNDFQKGDIAEGYSVSREKKESFPLTVTSAQKNPTAFYLCASSWLAGGHQETQYFGPGTRLLVL.